The 18 T cell receptor beta chains presented below share a single source sample, sequenced in a study of blood T cell repertoires in COVID-19. The protocol was immunoSEQ multiplex PCR, while the TCRdb copy is restricted to in-frame clones and leaves out a portion. Found here are over 150,000 clones, around 83% of them singletons; the top ten hold 7%. Sequences were obtained from peripheral blood. These receptor sequences come from a man aged 45-65 years with active or convalescent COVID-19.

V usage is TRBV7-3 and J usage is TRBJ1-1; 9 positions match TRBD1. Germline CDR1 SGHTA, CDR2 FQGTGA. V shed 2 bases, J shed 1 base, and the junction held 11 bases outside the gene matches. CDR3 length equals 18 residues. The CDR3 coding sequence is TGTGCCAGCAGCTTACGTCCCGGACAGGGGATAAAGAACACTGAAGCTTTCTTT. It codes for CASSLRPGQGIKNTEAFF.

The V call is TRBV9, the J call TRBJ2-1; D unresolved. V gave up 4 bases and J gave up 6 bases, with 14 bases separating them. The CDR3 spans 14 residues. Germline V CDR1 and CDR2: SGDLS, YYNGEE. CDR3 coding DNA: TGTGCCAGCAGCATAGACACCCGCCTCAATGAGCAGTTCTTC. It encodes CASSIDTRLNEQFF.

V usage is TRBV5-8 and J usage is TRBJ2-3; maybe TRBD2 (6 bases). Per the germline V gene, CDR1 is SGHTS and CDR2 is YDEGEE. V lost 3 bases, J lost 0 bases, and 14 bases lay in between. This CDR3 contains 16 residues. The CDR3, as DNA: TGTGCCAGCAGCTGGGGGACTTGGCCTAGCACAGATACGCAGTATTTT. Translated: CASSWGTWPSTDTQYF.

The chain joins TRBV2 to TRBJ1-2, with 8 positions matching TRBD1. Germline lookup yields CDR1 SNHLY and CDR2 FYNNEI. The CDR3 has 13 amino acids. The ends lost 10 bases at V and 8 bases at J; junction bases unmatched: 12. The CDR3 region is CATEVRTGLGYTF. The CDR3 DNA is TGTGCCACCGAAGTTCGGACAGGGCTCGGCTACACCTTC.

This clone came up once. The CDR3 bases are TGCAGCGTCCAGGGACTAGCGGGAGGAAACTACAATGAGCAGTTCTTC. Translation: CSVQGLAGGNYNEQFF. The chain carries TRBV29-1 and TRBJ2-1; the match to TRBD2 covers 15 bases. With V trimmed by 6 bases and J by 3 bases, 6 bases remained unmatched. Germline V CDR1 and CDR2: SQVTM, ANQGSEA. The CDR3 totals 16 residues.

As DNA, the CDR3 is TGTGCCAGCAGCTTCCTGACAGGGCAAGAGACCCAGTACTTC. It is translated as CASSFLTGQETQYF. The chain links TRBV7-8 to TRBJ2-5; TRBD1 agrees at 7 bases. Unmatched junction bases numbered 3, after V lost 3 bases and J lost 2 bases. The germline V gene encodes CDR1 SGHVS and CDR2 FQNEAQ. The CDR3 has 14 residues. Using reference TRBV7-8 and TRBJ2-5 for the parts outside the CDR3, the full variable domain is GAGVSQSPRYKVAKRGQDVALRCDPISGHVSLFWYQQALGQGPEFLTYFQNEAQLDKSGLPSDRFFAERPEGSVSTLKIQRTQQEDSAVYLCASSFLTGQETQYFGPGTRLLVL.

CDR3 coding DNA: TGTGCCAGTAGCGTTCAAGGAGGGGAAGCTTTCTTT. Protein product: CASSVQGGEAFF. The chain carries TRBV19 and TRBJ1-1; no firm D call. Between the trimmed V and J ends, which lost 6 bases and 8 bases, there was a span of 13 bases. The CDR3 loop spans 12 amino acids. From germline, CDR1 is LNHDA and CDR2 SQIVND (reference sequence).

The V call is TRBV5-4, the J call TRBJ2-2, with TRBD1 matching 10 bases. CDR3 size: 16 residues. V dropped 4 bases and J dropped 4; count of bases not matched to a gene: 7. Germline loops: CDR1 SGHNT, CDR2 YYREEE (reference sequence). The CDR3 sequence: CASSLPGQGITGELFF. In DNA form, the CDR3 reads TGTGCCAGCAGCCTGCCGGGACAGGGGATCACCGGGGAGCTGTTTTTT.

The genes are TRBV5-1 and TRBJ2-3; 8 nucleotides agree with TRBD1. Losses at the gene ends were 0 bases for V and 1 base for J; bases not matched to a gene: 4. The CDR3 totals 16 residues. Looked up from germline, CDR1 is SGHRS and CDR2 is YFSETQ. The CDR3 DNA is TGCGCCAGCAGCTTGGGACAGGGGTTCGGCACAGATACGCAGTATTTT. It is translated as CASSLGQGFGTDTQYF.

The chain recombines TRBV20-1 with TRBJ1-2; the match to TRBD1 covers 8 bases. The V gene's germline CDR1 is DFQATT and CDR2 SNEGSKA (reference sequence). The CDR3 has 11 amino acids. CDR3 residues: CGTGGNYGYTF. The CDR3 region has the DNA TGCGGAACAGGGGGTAACTATGGCTACACCTTC.

The genes are TRBV12-3 or TRBV12-4 and TRBJ1-5; D possibly corresponds to TRBD1 (6 bases). The CDR3 runs 13 residues. V was trimmed by 6 bases and J by 7 bases, leaving 13 bases between them. The CDR3 nucleotides are TGTGCCAGCAGAGCCCAGGGGTTACAGCCCCAGCATTTT. Amino acids: CASRAQGLQPQHF.

The J gene is TRBJ1-2, the V gene TRBV2; D not resolved. Germline-derived CDR1 and CDR2 are SNHLY and FYNNEI. The V end was cut by 0 bases, the J end by 5 bases, with 13 bases between. The CDR3 loop spans 15 amino acids. For the CDR3, the DNA is TGTGCCAGCAGTGAAGCTGGGGTTCGGGGATATGGCTACACCTTC. Protein sequence: CASSEAGVRGYGYTF.

The chain joins TRBV5-4 to TRBJ2-7, with 10 bases fitting TRBD1. V lost 2 bases and J lost 2; bases outside the gene matches: 7. The CDR3 contains 16 residues. Germline V gives CDR1 SGHNT, CDR2 YYREEE (reference sequence). CDR3 region: CASSLPGQGTAYEQYF. The CDR3 nucleotides read TGTGCCAGCAGCTTACCGGGACAGGGGACCGCCTACGAGCAGTACTTC. Combining the CDR3 with reference TRBV5-4 and TRBJ2-7 gives the whole variable domain ETGVTQSPTHLIKTRGQQVTLRCSSQSGHNTVSWYQQALGQGPQFIFQYYREEENGRGNFPPRFSGLQFPNYSSELNVNALELDDSALYLCASSLPGQGTAYEQYFGPGTRLTVT.

The chain joins TRBV5-1 to TRBJ2-3, with unresolved D. The CDR3 sequence is 15 residues long. The V gene lost 0 bases and the J gene lost 0 bases, with 8 bases spanning the gap. Germline lookup yields CDR1 SGHRS and CDR2 YFSETQ. The CDR3 is CASSLDRASTDTQYF. In DNA, the CDR3 is TGCGCCAGCAGCTTGGACAGAGCTAGCACAGATACGCAGTATTTT.

This clone has only one observation. V is TRBV7-3 and J is TRBJ2-7; 8 bases align to TRBD2. The CDR3 runs 15 residues. The germline V gene encodes CDR1 SGHTA and CDR2 FQGTGA. J lost 3 bases, V lost 1 base, and 5 bases had no gene match. DNA for the CDR3: TGTGCCAGCAGCTTAAGCGGGGGGTCAGTCTACGAGCAGTACTTC. Protein: CASSLSGGSVYEQYF.

The rearrangement uses TRBV6-2 or TRBV6-3 and TRBJ1-2, with 9 bases fitting TRBD1. There are 14 residues in the CDR3. Germline V gene sequence: CDR1 MNHEY, CDR2 SVGEGT. The ends lost 5 bases at V and 11 bases at J; junction bases unmatched: 12. In DNA form, the CDR3 reads TGTGCCAGCAGTCCCGGGACAGGGACACTTAAGTACACCTTC. It encodes CASSPGTGTLKYTF.

V usage is TRBV7-9 and J usage is TRBJ2-7, with 9 bases matching TRBD1. This CDR3 region has 14 residues. J lost 6 bases, V lost 1 base, and 4 bases had no gene match. Germline CDR1 reads SEHNR; CDR2 reads FQNEAQ (reference sequence). The CDR3 here is CASSLGDRVREQYF. CDR3 bases: TGTGCCAGCAGCTTAGGGGACAGGGTCCGCGAGCAGTACTTC.

The chain is built from TRBV27 and TRBJ2-7; 7 nucleotides agree with TRBD1. V was pared by 6 bases and J by 0 bases, with 2 bases of the junction left unmatched. CDR3 size: 13 residues. CDR1 and CDR2 (germline): MNHEY, SMNVEV (reference sequence). For the CDR3, the DNA is TGTGCCAGCAGCCGGGACAGCTCCTACGAGCAGTACTTC. Protein: CASSRDSSYEQYF.